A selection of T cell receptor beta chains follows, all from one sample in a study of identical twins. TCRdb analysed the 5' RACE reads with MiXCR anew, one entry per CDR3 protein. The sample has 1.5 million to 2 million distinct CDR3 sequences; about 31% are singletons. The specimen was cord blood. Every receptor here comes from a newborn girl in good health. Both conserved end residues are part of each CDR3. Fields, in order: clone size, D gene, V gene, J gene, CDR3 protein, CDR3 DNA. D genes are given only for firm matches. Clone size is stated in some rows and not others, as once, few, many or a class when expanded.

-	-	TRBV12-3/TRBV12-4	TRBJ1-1	CASSYARVTEAFF	TGTGCCAGCAGTTATGCGCGCGTCACTGAAGCTTTCTTT
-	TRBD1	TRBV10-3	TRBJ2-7	CAIRKTGTGRYNEQYF	TGTGCCATCAGGAAGACCGGGACAGGGCGCTACAATGAGCAGTACTTC
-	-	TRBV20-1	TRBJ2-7	CSARDAGSSYNEQYF	TGCAGTGCTAGAGATGCAGGGAGCTCCTACAATGAGCAGTACTTC
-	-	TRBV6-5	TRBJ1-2	CASSYSWADGYTF	TGTGCCAGCAGTTACTCGTGGGCAGATGGCTACACCTTC
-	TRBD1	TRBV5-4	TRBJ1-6	CASSTYFRQGFSPLHF	TGTGCCAGCAGCACGTATTTCCGACAGGGGTTTTCACCCCTCCACTTT
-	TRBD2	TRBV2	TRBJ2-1	CAGGDGSEQFF	TGTGCCGGGGGGGACGGATCTGAGCAGTTCTTC
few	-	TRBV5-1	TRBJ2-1	CASSLRGPNEQFF	TGCGCCAGCAGCTTGAGGGGACCCAATGAGCAGTTCTTC
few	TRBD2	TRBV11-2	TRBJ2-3	CASSLSGTSVTDTQYF	TGTGCCAGCAGCTTATCCGGGACTAGTGTCACAGATACGCAGTATTTT
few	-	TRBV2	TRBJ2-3	CASSDPGGRFAITDTQYF	TGTGCCAGCAGTGACCCCGGGGGCCGGTTCGCCATCACAGATACGCAGTATTTT
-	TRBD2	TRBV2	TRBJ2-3	CASSAPWTSLTDTQYF	TGTGCCAGCAGTGCCCCTTGGACTAGTCTGACAGATACGCAGTATTTT
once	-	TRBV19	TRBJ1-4	CASSMREGDEKLFF	TGTGCCAGTAGTATGCGGGAGGGGGATGAAAAACTGTTTTTT
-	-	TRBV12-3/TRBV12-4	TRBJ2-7	CASTLTSLGEQYF	TGTGCCAGCACCTTAACTAGTCTTGGCGAGCAGTACTTC
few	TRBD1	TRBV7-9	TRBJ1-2	CASSLIPGQGANYGYTF	TGTGCCAGCAGCTTAATTCCGGGACAGGGGGCTAACTATGGCTACACCTTC
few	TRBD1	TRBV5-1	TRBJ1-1	CASSPRPGGTEAFF	TGCGCCAGCAGCCCTAGACCAGGGGGCACTGAAGCTTTCTTT
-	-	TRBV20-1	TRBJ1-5	CSALGPVNQPQHF	TGCAGTGCTCTCGGACCGGTTAATCAGCCCCAGCATTTT
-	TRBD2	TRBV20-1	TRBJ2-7	CSARSGTSGGEYEQYF	TGCAGTGCTAGATCTGGGACTAGCGGGGGAGAATACGAGCAGTACTTC
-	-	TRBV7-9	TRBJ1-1	CASSVPGHGTEAFF	TGTGCCAGCAGCGTCCCGGGACACGGCACTGAAGCTTTCTTT
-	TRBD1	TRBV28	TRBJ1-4	CASSLGSGTGAKKLFF	TGTGCCAGCAGTCTTGGATCCGGGACAGGGGCGAAAAAACTGTTTTTT
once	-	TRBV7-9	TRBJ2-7	CASSLAVAGKFYEQYF	TGTGCCAGCAGCTTAGCGGTGGCAGGGAAGTTCTACGAGCAGTACTTC
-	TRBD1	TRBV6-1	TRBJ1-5	CASSKTVTGGTDYSNQPQHF	TGTGCCAGCAGTAAAACCGTAACGGGGGGGACAGATTATAGCAATCAGCCCCAGCATTTT
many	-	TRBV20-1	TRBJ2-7	CSAAPEAVEQYF	TGCAGTGCTGCACCCGAGGCCGTCGAGCAGTACTTC
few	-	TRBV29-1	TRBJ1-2	CSVEEMATQYGYTF	TGCAGCGTTGAAGAAATGGCGACACAGTATGGCTACACCTTC
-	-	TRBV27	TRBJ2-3	CASRGETDTQYF	TGTGCCAGCAGGGGGGAAACAGATACGCAGTATTTT
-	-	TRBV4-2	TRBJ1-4	CASSQVPSNEKLFF	TGTGCCAGCAGCCAAGTCCCATCTAATGAAAAACTGTTTTTT
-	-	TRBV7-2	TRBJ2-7	CASSFKTASSYNEQYF	TGTGCCAGCAGCTTTAAGACAGCTAGCTCCTACAATGAGCAGTACTTC
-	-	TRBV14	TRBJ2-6	CASSFRGEVGANVLTF	TGTGCCAGCAGCTTCCGAGGGGAAGTGGGGGCCAACGTCCTGACTTTC
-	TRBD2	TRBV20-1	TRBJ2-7	CSTEGTTNYEQYF	TGCAGCACAGAGGGGACTACAAATTACGAGCAGTACTTC
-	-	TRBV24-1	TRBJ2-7	CATTGVPTYEQYF	TGTGCCACTACTGGCGTCCCTACCTACGAGCAGTACTTC
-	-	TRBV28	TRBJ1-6	CASETGTYNSPLHF	TGTGCCAGCGAAACAGGGACCTATAATTCACCCCTCCACTTT
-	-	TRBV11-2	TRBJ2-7	CATTRGWSPYEQYF	TGTGCCACCACCAGGGGTTGGTCGCCCTACGAGCAGTACTTC
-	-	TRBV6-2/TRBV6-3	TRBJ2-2	CASSYSRLGRTGELFF	TGTGCCAGCAGTTACTCGAGACTAGGACGGACCGGGGAGCTGTTTTTT
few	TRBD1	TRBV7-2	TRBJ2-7	CASSNYRGSDYEQYF	TGTGCCAGCAGCAACTACAGGGGGTCGGACTACGAGCAGTACTTC
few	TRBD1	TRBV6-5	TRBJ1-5	CASRRQGASNQPQHF	TGTGCCAGCAGGAGGCAGGGGGCGAGCAATCAGCCCCAGCATTTT
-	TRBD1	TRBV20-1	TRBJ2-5	CSAPRTGLSQETQYF	TGCAGTGCCCCTCGGACAGGGCTCAGTCAAGAGACCCAGTACTTC
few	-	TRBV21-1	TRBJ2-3	CASSKVGSLQGGTDTQYF	TGTGCCAGCAGCAAAGTGGGGTCCCTGCAGGGGGGCACAGATACGCAGTATTTT
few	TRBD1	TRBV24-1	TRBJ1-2	CATSDSSDRGDGYTF	TGTGCCACCAGTGACTCTTCCGACAGGGGTGACGGCTACACCTTC
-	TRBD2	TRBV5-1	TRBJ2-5	CASGDYPEETQYF	TGCGCCAGCGGGGACTACCCTGAAGAGACCCAGTACTTC
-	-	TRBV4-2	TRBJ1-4	CASSEVQGTNEKLFF	TGTGCCAGCAGCGAAGTTCAGGGTACTAATGAAAAACTGTTTTTT
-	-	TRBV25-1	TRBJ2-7	CASSDQGYNEQYF	TGTGCCAGCAGTGACCAGGGGTACAATGAGCAGTACTTC
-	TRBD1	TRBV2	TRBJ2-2	CASIQYSNRTGWTGELFF	TGTGCCAGCATCCAATACTCGAATAGGACAGGGTGGACCGGGGAGCTGTTTTTT
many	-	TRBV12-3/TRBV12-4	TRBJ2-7	CASSRGRFYEQYF	TGTGCCAGCAGTCGGGGAAGGTTCTACGAGCAGTACTTC
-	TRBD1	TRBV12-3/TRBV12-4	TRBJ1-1	CASSSPLDRRMNTEAFF	TGTGCCAGCAGTTCGCCCTTGGACAGGAGGATGAACACTGAAGCTTTCTTT
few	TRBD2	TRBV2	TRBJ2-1	CASIGLAKYNEQFF	TGTGCCAGCATTGGACTAGCCAAATACAATGAGCAGTTCTTC
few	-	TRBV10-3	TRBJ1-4	CAISESPDTNEKLFF	TGTGCCATCAGTGAGTCCCCCGACACTAATGAAAAACTGTTTTTT
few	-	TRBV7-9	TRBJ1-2	CASSKEGVYGYTF	TGTGCCAGCAGCAAAGAGGGGGTGTATGGCTACACCTTC
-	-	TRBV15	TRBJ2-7	CATSSELRAPGDYEQYF	TGTGCCACCAGCAGCGAACTCCGGGCCCCCGGGGATTACGAGCAGTACTTC
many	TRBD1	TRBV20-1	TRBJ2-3	CSARNPQGVSTDTQYF	TGCAGTGCTCGCAATCCACAGGGGGTTAGCACAGATACGCAGTATTTT
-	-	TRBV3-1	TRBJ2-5	CASSQDGRGRGETQYF	TGTGCCAGCAGCCAAGACGGGCGGGGGCGAGGTGAGACCCAGTACTTC
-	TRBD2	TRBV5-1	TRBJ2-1	CASSPMTSGGPYSYNEQFF	TGCGCCAGCAGCCCAATGACTAGCGGGGGCCCTTACTCCTACAATGAGCAGTTCTTC
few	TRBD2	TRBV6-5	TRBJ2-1	CASSYRAGAHNEQFF	TGTGCCAGCAGTTACCGGGCGGGAGCGCACAATGAGCAGTTCTTC
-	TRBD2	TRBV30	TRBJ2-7	CAWSVGVGMWSSGTYEQYF	TGTGCCTGGAGTGTTGGAGTAGGTATGTGGTCTAGCGGGACCTACGAGCAGTACTTC
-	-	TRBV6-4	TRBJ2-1	CASSDIAGAYNEQFF	TGTGCCAGCAGTGACATCGCGGGGGCATACAATGAGCAGTTCTTC
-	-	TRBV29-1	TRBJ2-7	CSVESWGEQYF	TGCAGCGTTGAGTCCTGGGGCGAGCAGTACTTC
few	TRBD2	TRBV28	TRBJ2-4	CASSSPGLAGGNIQYF	TGTGCCAGCAGCTCCCCGGGACTAGCGGGAGGAAACATTCAGTACTTC